The next 23 T cell receptor beta chains were all read from a single sample in a study of PD-1 blockade in classical Hodgkin lymphoma. Assay used: immunoSEQ multiplex PCR; TCRdb lists only in-frame clones, some missing. The repertoire holds about 27,000 clones, just under 80% seen once, with about a third in the top ten. Brentuximab vedotin exposure varied among the patients, all of whom had relapsed after autologous stem cell transplantation. Material: peripheral blood mononuclear cells (PBMCs), obtained before the second cycle of nivolumab. The receptor set was obtained from a human donor with classical Hodgkin lymphoma.

The V and J genes are TRBV5-1 and TRBJ1-4; the match to TRBD1 covers 7 bases. The CDR3 totals 16 residues. CDR1 and CDR2 (germline): SGHRS, YFSETQ. The V and J ends lost 4 bases and 8 bases, in that order; junction bases with no gene match: 14. The CDR3 DNA sequence: TGCGCCAGCAGCACTAGACAGGGCGGGACCGGGGAAAAACTGTTTTTT. Translation gives CASSTRQGGTGEKLFF.

This sequence joins TRBV7-9 and TRBJ1-5; perhaps TRBD1 as D (5 bases). V was cut by 5 bases and J by 2 bases, with 13 bases left in between. The CDR3 contains 15 residues. The germline V gene encodes CDR1 SEHNR and CDR2 FQNEAQ (reference sequence). The CDR3 region has the DNA TGTGCCAGCAGCCAGTCGACAGCCGGCAATCAGCCCCAGCATTTT. The encoded protein is CASSQSTAGNQPQHF. Supplemented by reference TRBV7-9 and TRBJ1-5, the full variable domain reads DTGVSQNPRHKITKRGQNVTFRCDPISEHNRLYWYRQTLGQGPEFLTYFQNEAQLEKSRLLSDRFSAERPKGSFSTLEIQRTEQGDSAMYLCASSQSTAGNQPQHFGDGTRLSIL.

This clone came up a few times. CDR3 residues: CASSQDLSGSPVNEQFF. CDR3 in DNA: TGCGCCAGCAGCCAAGATCTCTCGGGCAGCCCGGTCAATGAGCAGTTCTTC. This rearrangement joins TRBV4-3 to TRBJ2-1, with no clear D. CDR3 length: 17 amino acids. V gave up 0 bases and J gave up 6 bases, with 18 bases separating them. Germline assignment: CDR1 LGHNA and CDR2 YSLEER.

This chain links TRBV2 with TRBJ1-2, with TRBD1 matching over 9 bases. With 6 bases clipped from V and 8 bases from J, the junction kept 10 bases outside the gene matches. Germline CDR1 SNHLY, CDR2 FYNNEI. This CDR3 has 14 amino acids. Written as DNA, the CDR3 is TGTGCCAGCAGCCCCGGACAGGGGTCTTGGGGCTACACCTTC. Encoded protein: CASSPGQGSWGYTF.

The rearrangement links TRBV19 to TRBJ2-5; 12 bases match TRBD1. Germline CDR1 and CDR2: LNHDA and SQIVND (reference sequence). V dropped 7 bases and J dropped 5; count of bases not matched to a gene: 8. The CDR3 has 15 residues. This CDR3 reads CASNNPGQGAETQYF. The CDR3 nucleotides are TGTGCCAGTAACAATCCGGGACAGGGGGCGGAGACCCAGTACTTC.

The V gene is TRBV7-9, the J gene TRBJ1-2; 11 bases fit TRBD1. J gave up 6 bases and V 6 bases, and 12 bases lay outside the gene matches. The CDR3 spans 16 residues. Germline V gene sequence: CDR1 SEHNR, CDR2 FQNEAQ (reference sequence). The CDR3: CASRRTGGGLFDGYTF. DNA for the CDR3: TGTGCCAGCAGGAGGACAGGGGGCGGTTTATTTGATGGCTACACCTTC.

CDR3 region: CSVGGLMMGGYTF. As DNA, the CDR3 is TGCAGCGTCGGGGGACTGATGATGGGTGGCTACACCTTC. The chain has TRBV29-1 and TRBJ1-2; tentatively, D is TRBD1 (5 bases). The CDR3 runs 13 residues. V was pared by 6 bases and J by 7 bases, with 18 bases between. Germline CDR1 SQVTM, CDR2 ANQGSEA.

By its share, this clone is large. J is TRBJ2-1 and V is TRBV4-1, with a weak D call TRBD1 (5 bases). Germline lookup yields CDR1 MGHRA and CDR2 YSYEKL. V gave up 0 bases and J gave up 3 bases, with 12 bases separating them. The CDR3 is 16 residues long. This CDR3 reads CASSQDQGTFYNEQFF. The DNA for the CDR3 is TGCGCCAGCAGCCAAGATCAGGGCACGTTCTACAATGAGCAGTTCTTC.

The V and J genes are TRBV7-2 and TRBJ2-3, with 12 nucleotides matching TRBD2. Losses at the gene ends were 0 bases for V and 9 bases for J; bases not matched to a gene: 7. The CDR3 is made up of 16 amino acids. Germline V CDR1 and CDR2: SGHTA, FQGNSA. In DNA form, the CDR3 reads TGTGCCAGCAGCTTAGCGAGGACTAGCGGGATGGGCACGCAGTATTTT. It is translated as CASSLARTSGMGTQYF. The variable domain in full, with the rest retrieved from reference TRBV7-2 and TRBJ2-3, is GAGVSQSPSNKVTEKGKDVELRCDPISGHTALYWYRQSLGQGLEFLIYFQGNSAPDKSGLPSDRFSAERTGGSVSTLTIQRTQQEDSAVYLCASSLARTSGMGTQYFGPGTRLTVL.

The chain carries TRBV5-4 and TRBJ2-2; tentatively, D is TRBD1 (7 bases). The CDR3 extends over 15 amino acids. V was trimmed by 3 bases and J by 4 bases, leaving 13 bases between them. Germline V CDR1 and CDR2: SGHNT, YYREEE (reference sequence). CDR3 in amino acids: CASSSWQGGTGELFF. Written as DNA, the CDR3 is TGTGCCAGCAGCTCATGGCAGGGGGGCACCGGGGAGCTGTTTTTT.

This chain joins TRBV6-4 and TRBJ1-2, with D unclear. Trimming removed 4 bases from V and 4 bases from J, with 16 bases in between. This CDR3 is built from 15 residues. The germline gives CDR1 MRHNA, CDR2 SNTAGT. This CDR3 reads CASSASAHSLYGYTF. CDR3 DNA sequence: TGTGCCAGCAGTGCTTCCGCACATTCCCTCTATGGCTACACCTTC.

The chain couples TRBV7-6 to TRBJ1-1, with 7 nucleotides matching TRBD1. Trimming cost V 0 bases and J 3 bases; bases outside gene matches: 7. The CDR3 totals 16 residues. From germline, CDR1 is SGHVS and CDR2 FNYEAQ. The CDR3 nucleotides are TGTGCCAGCAGCTTAGCCCGGACAGGAATAGACACTGAAGCTTTCTTT. This sequence encodes CASSLARTGIDTEAFF.

The chain employs TRBV5-1 and TRBJ2-3; tentative D call: TRBD1 (6 bases). The germline V gene has CDR1 SGHRS and CDR2 YFSETQ. Deletions cut 3 bases from V and 5 bases from J, with 16 bases between. CDR3 length: 15 residues. CDR3 protein: CASSSSAGELDTQYF. As DNA, the CDR3 is TGCGCCAGCAGCTCCTCGGCAGGGGAGTTAGATACGCAGTATTTT.

This clone appeared once. J is TRBJ1-2 and V is TRBV7-8; 8 bases are a match to TRBD1. Germline V gene lookup returns CDR1 SGHVS and CDR2 FQNEAQ. The V gene end was trimmed by 0 bases and the J gene end by 1 base; junction bases not matched to a gene: 4. The CDR3 extends over 16 amino acids. DNA for the CDR3: TGTGCCAGCAGCTTAGCGGGACAGGCCCTTAACTATGGCTACACCTTC. This codes for CASSLAGQALNYGYTF.

The rearrangement uses TRBV7-9 and TRBJ2-2; TRBD1 matches at 8 bases. V gave up 5 bases and J gave up 0 bases; unmatched junction bases: 2. The CDR3 extends over 15 amino acids. Germline CDR1 SEHNR, CDR2 FQNEAQ (reference sequence). The CDR3 reads CASSPGGANTGELFF. The CDR3 nucleotides are TGTGCCAGCAGCCCAGGGGGCGCGAACACCGGGGAGCTGTTTTTT.

The V gene is TRBV7-6, the J gene TRBJ2-5, with 11 nucleotides matching TRBD2. Per germline, CDR1 SGHVS and CDR2 FNYEAQ. This CDR3 contains 17 residues. Trimming removed 4 bases from V and 4 bases from J; junction bases left unmatched: 11. CDR3 DNA sequence: TGTGCCAGCAGCTCTTGGGGTAGCGGGGGGGCCGGAGAGACCCAGTACTTC. Translated, it gives CASSSWGSGGAGETQYF.

V gene TRBV5-1 combines with J gene TRBJ2-1, with a tentative D call TRBD2 (7 bases). The CDR3 totals 15 residues. CDR1 is SGHRS, CDR2 YFSETQ, per germline. The V and J ends lost 4 bases and 0 bases respectively, with 11 bases between them. As DNA, the CDR3 is TGCGCCAGCAGCGGCGGGGGCCGCTCCTACAATGAGCAGTTCTTC. This gives the protein CASSGGGRSYNEQFF. Using reference TRBV5-1 and TRBJ2-1 for the parts outside the CDR3, the full variable domain is KAGVTQTPRYLIKTRGQQVTLSCSPISGHRSVSWYQQTPGQGLQFLFEYFSETQRNKGNFPGRFSGRQFSNSRSEMNVSTLELGDSALYLCASSGGGRSYNEQFFGPGTRLTVL.

This clone was counted only a few times. The chain couples TRBV7-9 to TRBJ2-5; 7 bases are shared with TRBD2. V was clipped by 3 bases and J by 2 bases; unmatched bases: 3. The CDR3 runs 14 residues. Germline CDR1 SEHNR, CDR2 FQNEAQ (reference sequence). This CDR3 reads CASSFGGGQETQYF. CDR3 nucleotides: TGTGCCAGCAGCTTTGGCGGGGGACAAGAGACCCAGTACTTC.

CDR3 DNA: TGTGCCAGCCGAACCCCAGGGAGAGGGGATACGCAGTATTTT. Translated, it gives CASRTPGRGDTQYF. The rearrangement joins TRBV6-1 to TRBJ2-3, with D perhaps matching TRBD1 or TRBD2 (5 bases each). Trimming took off 8 bases at V and 6 bases at J, with 18 bases between the two ends. The CDR3 runs 14 residues. Germline-derived CDR1 and CDR2 are MNHNS and SASEGT.

The chain recombines TRBV7-8 with TRBJ2-2; D ambiguous. The germline V gene has CDR1 SGHVS and CDR2 FQNEAQ. The CDR3 is made up of 13 amino acids. Trimming removed 4 bases at V and 2 bases at J, with 5 bases between. Here the CDR3 DNA reads TGTGCCAGCAGCTCTATAAACACCGGGGAGCTGTTTTTT. Encoded protein: CASSSINTGELFF.

V gene TRBV5-6 combines with J gene TRBJ1-1; TRBD1 matches 9 bases. Germline V gene data show CDR1 as SGHDT and CDR2 as YYEEEE. J gave up 4 bases and V 3 bases, and 7 bases lay outside the gene matches. This CDR3 has 15 amino acids. The CDR3 region is CASSYFGTGRTEAFF. Written as DNA, the CDR3 is TGTGCCAGCAGCTATTTTGGGACAGGGCGCACTGAAGCTTTCTTT. Full variable domain (remainder filled in from reference TRBV5-6 and TRBJ1-1): DAGVTQSPTHLIKTRGQQVTLRCSPKSGHDTVSWYQQALGQGPQFIFQYYEEEERQRGNFPDRFSGHQFPNYSSELNVNALLLGDSALYLCASSYFGTGRTEAFFGQGTRLTVV.

This clone is a singleton in its sample. This sequence joins TRBV6-6 and TRBJ1-1, with TRBD1 identical over 8 bases. CDR1 and CDR2 from the germline V gene are MNHNY and SVGAGI (reference sequence). The length of the CDR3 is 15 residues. V was clipped by 5 bases and J by 4 bases; unmatched bases: 9. CDR3 amino acids: CASSPPDRAGTEAFF. The CDR3 DNA reads TGTGCCAGCAGTCCCCCGGACAGGGCCGGCACTGAAGCTTTCTTT.

This clone was observed a handful of times. The CDR3 bases are TGTGCCAGCAGCGTGGGGAGGGGGAACATGAACACTGAAGCTTTCTTT. Translation gives CASSVGRGNMNTEAFF. This chain uses TRBV9 with TRBJ1-1; possible D gene TRBD1, 6 bases. V lost 2 bases, J lost 0 bases, and 14 bases lay in between. Germline V lookup: CDR1 SGDLS, CDR2 YYNGEE. The CDR3 is 16 amino acids.